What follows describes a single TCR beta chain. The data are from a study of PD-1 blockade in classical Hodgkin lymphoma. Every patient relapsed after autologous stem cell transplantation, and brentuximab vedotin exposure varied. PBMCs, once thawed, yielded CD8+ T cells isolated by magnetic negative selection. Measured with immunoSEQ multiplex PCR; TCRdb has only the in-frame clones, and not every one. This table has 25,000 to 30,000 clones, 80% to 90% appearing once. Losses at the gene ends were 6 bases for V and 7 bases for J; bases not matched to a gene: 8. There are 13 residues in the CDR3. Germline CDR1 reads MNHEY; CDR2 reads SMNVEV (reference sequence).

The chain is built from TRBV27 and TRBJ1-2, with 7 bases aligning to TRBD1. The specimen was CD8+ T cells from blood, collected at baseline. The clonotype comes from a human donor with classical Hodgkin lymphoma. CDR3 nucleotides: TGTGCCAGCAGCGCCGGGACAGTCTTTGGCTACACCTTC. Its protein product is CASSAGTVFGYTF.